The present T cell receptor (beta chain) was sequenced within a study of T cell responses to AZD1222 COVID-19 vaccine. The CDR3 is made up of 16 amino acids. V was pared by 3 bases and J by 2 bases, with 6 bases of the junction left unmatched. Germline V gene sequence: CDR1 LGHNT, CDR2 FRNRAP. In regard to this clone: Its antigen is unidentified.

This table comes from immunoSEQ multiplex PCR, and its TCRdb copy is limited to in-frame clones, with some not included. The sample lists approximately 180,000 clones, around 90% occurring once. Broader study findings: Vaccine-associated CD4 TCRs ranged over spike, dominating at 160-218 and 743-854. Of spike-specific TCRs, nearly half reportedly target regions left unmutated in variants. Without day 14 samples, only post-peak T cell repertoires were studied. Only a handful of people who got AZD1222 tested seropositive at baseline.

This TCR derives from an adult in good health. The genes are TRBV12-5 and TRBJ1-5, with 8 nucleotides matching TRBD1. The sequenced sample was peripheral blood, obtained on day 0 of AZD1222 vaccination. The CDR3 nucleotides are TGTGCTAGTGGTTTAGGACAGGGAAGTGGCAATCAGCCCCAGCATTTT. This encodes CASGLGQGSGNQPQHF.